This paragraph covers one T cell receptor (beta chain) sequence. The antigen is undetermined. There are 15 residues in the CDR3. Germline CDR1 SGHNT, CDR2 YYREEE (reference sequence). Losses at the gene ends were 4 bases for V and 2 bases for J; bases not matched to a gene: 6. TCRdb keeps only in-frame clones here, not all; method: immunoSEQ multiplex PCR. There are approximately 80,000 clones in the sample; around four fifths occur only once, and approximately 1.4% lies in the top ten. This specimen comes from a study of lymphopenia after photon versus proton radiotherapy. Broader study findings: Survival link was tested only in deceased patients; proton benefit remains a possibility.

The receptor's source is a man in his 60s with pancreatic cancer. The sequences come from peripheral blood, collected from a patient treated with proton-based radiotherapy. This chain uses TRBV5-4 with TRBJ2-7; 10 positions match TRBD1. The CDR3 here is CASSEGQGRPYEQYF. DNA of the CDR3: TGTGCCAGCAGCGAGGGACAGGGGAGGCCCTACGAGCAGTACTTC.